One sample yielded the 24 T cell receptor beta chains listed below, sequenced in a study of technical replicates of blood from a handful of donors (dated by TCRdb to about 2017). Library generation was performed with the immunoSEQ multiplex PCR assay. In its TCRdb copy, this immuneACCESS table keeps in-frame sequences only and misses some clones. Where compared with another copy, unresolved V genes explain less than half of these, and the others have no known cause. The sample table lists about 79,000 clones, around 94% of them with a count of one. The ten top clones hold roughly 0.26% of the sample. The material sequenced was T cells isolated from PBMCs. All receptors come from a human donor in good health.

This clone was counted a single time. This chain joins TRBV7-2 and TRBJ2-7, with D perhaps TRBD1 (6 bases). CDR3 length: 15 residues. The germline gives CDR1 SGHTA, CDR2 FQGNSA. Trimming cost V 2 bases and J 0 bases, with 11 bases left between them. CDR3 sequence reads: CASSLTGSSSYEQYF. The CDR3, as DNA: TGTGCCAGCAGCTTAACAGGGTCTAGCTCCTACGAGCAGTACTTC.

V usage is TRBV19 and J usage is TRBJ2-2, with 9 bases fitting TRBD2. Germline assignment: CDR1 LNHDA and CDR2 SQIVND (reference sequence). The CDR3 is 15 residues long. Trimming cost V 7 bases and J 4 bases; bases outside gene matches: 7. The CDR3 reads CASTQRGASTGELFF. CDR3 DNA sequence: TGTGCCAGTACCCAGCGGGGGGCTAGCACCGGGGAGCTGTTTTTT. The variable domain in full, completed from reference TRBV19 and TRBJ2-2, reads DGGITQSPKYLFRKEGQNVTLSCEQNLNHDAMYWYRQDPGQGLRLIYYSQIVNDFQKGDIAEGYSVSREKKESFPLTVTSAQKNPTAFYLCASTQRGASTGELFFGEGSRLTVL.

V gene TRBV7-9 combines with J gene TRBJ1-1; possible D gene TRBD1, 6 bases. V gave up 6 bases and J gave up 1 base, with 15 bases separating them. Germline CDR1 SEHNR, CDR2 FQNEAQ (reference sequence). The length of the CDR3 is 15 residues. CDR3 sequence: CASSRRGGQNTEAFF. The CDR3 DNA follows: TGTGCCAGCAGTAGACGCGGGGGGCAGAACACTGAAGCTTTCTTT. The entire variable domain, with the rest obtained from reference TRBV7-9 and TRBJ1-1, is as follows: DTGVSQNPRHKITKRGQNVTFRCDPISEHNRLYWYRQTLGQGPEFLTYFQNEAQLEKSRLLSDRFSAERPKGSFSTLEIQRTEQGDSAMYLCASSRRGGQNTEAFFGQGTRLTVV.

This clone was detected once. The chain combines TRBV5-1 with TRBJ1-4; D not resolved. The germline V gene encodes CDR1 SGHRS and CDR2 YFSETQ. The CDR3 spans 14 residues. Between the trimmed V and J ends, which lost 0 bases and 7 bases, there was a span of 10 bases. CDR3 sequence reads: CASSLGRLSEKLFF. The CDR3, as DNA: TGCGCCAGCAGCTTGGGGAGATTGAGTGAAAAACTGTTTTTT.

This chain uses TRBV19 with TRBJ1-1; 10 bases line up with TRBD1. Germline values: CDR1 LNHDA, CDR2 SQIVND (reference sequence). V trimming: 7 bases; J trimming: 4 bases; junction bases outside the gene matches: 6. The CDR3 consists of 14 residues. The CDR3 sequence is CASTKDRGFTEAFF. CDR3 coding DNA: TGTGCCAGTACTAAGGACAGGGGGTTCACTGAAGCTTTCTTT.

The CDR3 is CASSLGQHTEAFF. The CDR3 DNA reads TGTGCCAGCAGCTTGGGACAGCACACTGAAGCTTTCTTT. The rearrangement uses TRBV5-4 and TRBJ1-1; D is possibly TRBD1 (5 bases). V lost 0 bases and J lost 3, with 6 bases in between. In germline, CDR1 is SGHNT, CDR2 YYREEE (reference sequence). This CDR3 comprises 13 residues.

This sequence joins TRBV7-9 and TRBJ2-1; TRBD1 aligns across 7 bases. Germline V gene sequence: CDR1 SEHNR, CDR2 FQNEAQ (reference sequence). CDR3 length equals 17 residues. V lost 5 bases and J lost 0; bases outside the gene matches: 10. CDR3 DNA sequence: TGTGCCAGCAGCGAAGACAGGGATTCGGGCTCCTACAATGAGCAGTTCTTC. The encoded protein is CASSEDRDSGSYNEQFF. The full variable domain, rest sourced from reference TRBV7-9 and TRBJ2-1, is DTGVSQNPRHKITKRGQNVTFRCDPISEHNRLYWYRQTLGQGPEFLTYFQNEAQLEKSRLLSDRFSAERPKGSFSTLEIQRTEQGDSAMYLCASSEDRDSGSYNEQFFGPGTRLTVL.

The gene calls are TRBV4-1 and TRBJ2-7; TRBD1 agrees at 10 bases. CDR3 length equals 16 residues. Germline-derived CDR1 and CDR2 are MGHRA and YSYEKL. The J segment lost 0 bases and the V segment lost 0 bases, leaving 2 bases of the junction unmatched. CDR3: CASSQDGDRGSYEQYF. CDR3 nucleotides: TGCGCCAGCAGCCAAGATGGGGACAGGGGCTCCTACGAGCAGTACTTC.

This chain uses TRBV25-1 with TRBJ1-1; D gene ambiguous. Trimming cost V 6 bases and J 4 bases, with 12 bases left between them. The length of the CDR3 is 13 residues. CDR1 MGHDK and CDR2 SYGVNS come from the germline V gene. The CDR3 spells CASSRGLFTEAFF. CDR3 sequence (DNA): TGTGCCAGCAGCCGAGGGCTGTTCACTGAAGCTTTCTTT.

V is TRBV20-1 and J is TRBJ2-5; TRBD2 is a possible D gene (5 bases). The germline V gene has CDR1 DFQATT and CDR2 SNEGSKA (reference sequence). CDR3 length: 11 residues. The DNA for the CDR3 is TGCAGCCCAGTACGAGGGGAGACCCAGTACTTC. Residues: CSPVRGETQYF.

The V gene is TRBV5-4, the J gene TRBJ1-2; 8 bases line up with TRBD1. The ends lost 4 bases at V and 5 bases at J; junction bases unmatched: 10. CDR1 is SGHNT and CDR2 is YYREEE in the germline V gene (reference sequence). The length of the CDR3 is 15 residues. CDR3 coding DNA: TGTGCCAGCAGCCCCAGGGACAGGCAAAAGTATGGCTACACCTTC. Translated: CASSPRDRQKYGYTF.

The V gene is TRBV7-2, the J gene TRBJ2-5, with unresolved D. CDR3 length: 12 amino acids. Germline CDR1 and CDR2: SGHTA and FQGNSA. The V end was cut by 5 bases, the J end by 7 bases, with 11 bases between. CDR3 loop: CASSPSPGTQYF. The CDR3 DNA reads TGTGCCAGCAGCCCTTCGCCGGGGACCCAGTACTTC.

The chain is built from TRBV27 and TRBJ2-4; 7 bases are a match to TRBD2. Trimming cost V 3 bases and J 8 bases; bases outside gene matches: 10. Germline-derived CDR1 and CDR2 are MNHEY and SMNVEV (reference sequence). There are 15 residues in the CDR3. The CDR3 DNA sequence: TGTGCCAGCAGTTTGGGGGGGAGCCTGGTGGACATTCAGTACTTC. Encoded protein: CASSLGGSLVDIQYF.

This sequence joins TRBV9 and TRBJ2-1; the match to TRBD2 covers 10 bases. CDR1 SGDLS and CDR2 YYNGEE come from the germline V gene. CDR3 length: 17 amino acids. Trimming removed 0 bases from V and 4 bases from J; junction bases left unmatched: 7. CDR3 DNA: TGTGCCAGCAGCGTAGCATATGGACTAGCGGTATACAATGAGCAGTTCTTC. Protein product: CASSVAYGLAVYNEQFF.

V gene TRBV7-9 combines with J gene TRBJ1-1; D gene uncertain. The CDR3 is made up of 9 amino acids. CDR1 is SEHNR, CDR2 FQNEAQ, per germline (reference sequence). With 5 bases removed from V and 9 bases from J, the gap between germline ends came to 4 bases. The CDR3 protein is CASSPKAFF. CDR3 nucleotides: TGTGCCAGCAGCCCCAAAGCTTTCTTT.

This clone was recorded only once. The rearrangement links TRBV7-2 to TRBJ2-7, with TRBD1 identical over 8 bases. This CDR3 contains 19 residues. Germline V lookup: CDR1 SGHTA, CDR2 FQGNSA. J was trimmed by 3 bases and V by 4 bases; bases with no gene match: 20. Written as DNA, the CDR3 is TGTGCCAGCAGCTCACCGACAGGGGCCCATCAGGGGGAGATCTACGAGCAGTACTTC. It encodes CASSSPTGAHQGEIYEQYF.

CDR3 region: CASSQAGSGTYEQYF. DNA for the CDR3: TGTGCCAGCAGCCAAGCCGGGTCCGGAACATACGAGCAGTACTTC. V and J are TRBV2 and TRBJ2-7; D is uncertain. CDR3 length: 15 residues. The V end lost 6 bases, the J end lost 4 bases, and 19 bases lay between the germline ends. CDR1 is SNHLY and CDR2 is FYNNEI in the germline V gene.

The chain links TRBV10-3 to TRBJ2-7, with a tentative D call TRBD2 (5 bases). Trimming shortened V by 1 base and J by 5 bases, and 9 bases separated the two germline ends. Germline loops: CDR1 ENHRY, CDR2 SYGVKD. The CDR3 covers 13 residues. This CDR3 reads CAISEYPGNEQYF. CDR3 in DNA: TGTGCCATCAGTGAGTATCCGGGGAACGAGCAGTACTTC.

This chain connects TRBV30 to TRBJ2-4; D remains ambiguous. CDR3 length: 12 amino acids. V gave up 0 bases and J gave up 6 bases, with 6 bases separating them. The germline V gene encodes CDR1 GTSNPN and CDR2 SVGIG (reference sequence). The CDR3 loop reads CAWSVYGNIQYF. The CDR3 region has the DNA TGTGCCTGGAGTGTCTATGGAAACATTCAGTACTTC.

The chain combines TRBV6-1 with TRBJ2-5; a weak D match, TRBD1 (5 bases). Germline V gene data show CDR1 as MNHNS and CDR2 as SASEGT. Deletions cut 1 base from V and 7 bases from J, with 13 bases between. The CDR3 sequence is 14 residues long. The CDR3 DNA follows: TGTGCCAGCAGTGAAGGAAAGGGGTTGGGGACCCAGTACTTC. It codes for CASSEGKGLGTQYF.

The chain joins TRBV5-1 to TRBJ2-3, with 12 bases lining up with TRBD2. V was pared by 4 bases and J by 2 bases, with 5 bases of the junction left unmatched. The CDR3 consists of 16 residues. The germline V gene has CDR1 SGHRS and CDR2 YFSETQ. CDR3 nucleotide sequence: TGCGCCAGCAGCATCGGACTAGCGGGGTACACAGATACGCAGTATTTT. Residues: CASSIGLAGYTDTQYF.

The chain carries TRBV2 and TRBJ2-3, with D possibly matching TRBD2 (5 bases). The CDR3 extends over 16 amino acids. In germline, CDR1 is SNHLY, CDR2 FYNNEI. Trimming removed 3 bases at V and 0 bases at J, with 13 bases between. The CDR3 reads CASSDSAGDSTDTQYF. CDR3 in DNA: TGTGCCAGCAGTGACTCGGCGGGCGACAGCACAGATACGCAGTATTTT.

The CDR3 DNA is TGTGCCAGCAGCCCAGGTGGATCCCTGAACACTGAAGCTTTCTTT. This gives the protein CASSPGGSLNTEAFF. This chain connects TRBV5-4 to TRBJ1-1; D ambiguous. The CDR3 extends over 15 amino acids. The V gene's germline CDR1 is SGHNT and CDR2 YYREEE (reference sequence). Trimming took off 4 bases at V and 0 bases at J, with 13 bases between the two ends.

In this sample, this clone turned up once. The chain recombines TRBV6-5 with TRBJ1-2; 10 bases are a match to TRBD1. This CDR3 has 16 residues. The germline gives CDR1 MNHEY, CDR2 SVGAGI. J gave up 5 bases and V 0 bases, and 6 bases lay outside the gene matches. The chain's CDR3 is CASSYSGQGTLYGYTF. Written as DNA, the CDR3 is TGTGCCAGCAGTTACTCGGGACAGGGGACGCTTTATGGCTACACCTTC.